This TCR beta chain is drawn from a study of blood T cells in healthy people across ages. The germline gives CDR1 MDHEN, CDR2 SYDVKM. The CDR3 runs 13 residues. This clonotype was found a few times. A read error is possible here, since a much larger clone lies one base away. A second PCR, run for roughly 7 to 11 cycles, used a sample-barcoded 5' primer plus a J-beta primer mix. TCRdb analysed the 5' RACE reads with MiXCR anew, one entry per CDR3 protein. The table lists about 840,000 distinct CDR3 sequences, roughly 29% of them singletons, with roughly 10% in the top ten. This sample also appeared in a second study, on T cells of mothers and their children.

The rearrangement joins TRBV28 to TRBJ2-6; a weak D match, TRBD1 (5 bases). Material for sequencing was blood. The TCR comes from a middle-aged woman in good health. CDR3 bases: TGTGCCAGCAGCCGATCTGGGGCCAACGTCCCGACTTTC. Translation gives CASSRSGANVPTF.